The clone carrying this T cell receptor (beta chain) was observed many times. In germline, CDR1 is SQVTM, CDR2 ANQGSEA. This CDR3 comprises 14 residues. Trimming stripped 7 bases from V and 3 bases from J, with 18 bases between. Using its own MiXCR run on the reads, TCRdb lists one record per CDR3 protein. This sample has approximately 250,000 distinct CDR3 sequences; approximately 7% occur once, and the top ten carry more than 5.5%. The data are from a study of T cell repertoires in cytomegalovirus infection. The sequencing sample was made of PBMCs. This clonotype was sampled from a human donor in good health (CMV status not recorded). Some clones in this sample may be carry-over from other donors' samples. The V call is TRBV29-1, the J call TRBJ1-2; D may be TRBD1 (5 bases). The CDR3 loop is CSAGLGRGDYGYTF. CDR3 sequence (DNA): TGCAGCGCTGGTCTCGGGAGAGGGGACTATGGCTACACCTTC.